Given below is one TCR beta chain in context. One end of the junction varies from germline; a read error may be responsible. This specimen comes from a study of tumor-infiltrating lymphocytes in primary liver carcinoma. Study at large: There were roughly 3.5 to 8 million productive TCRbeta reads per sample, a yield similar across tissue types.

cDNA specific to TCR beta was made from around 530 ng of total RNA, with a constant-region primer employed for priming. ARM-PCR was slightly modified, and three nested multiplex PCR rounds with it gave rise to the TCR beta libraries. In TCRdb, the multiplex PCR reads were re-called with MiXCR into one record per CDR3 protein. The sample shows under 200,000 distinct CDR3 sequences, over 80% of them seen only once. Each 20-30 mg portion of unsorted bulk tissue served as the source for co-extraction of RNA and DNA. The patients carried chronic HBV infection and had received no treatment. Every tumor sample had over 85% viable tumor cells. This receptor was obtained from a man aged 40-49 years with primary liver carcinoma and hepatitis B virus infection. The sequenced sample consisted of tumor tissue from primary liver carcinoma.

The CDR3 DNA reads TGTGCCAGCAGCTTTAACGGAAGGCGGACAGTTACGCAGTATTTT. Translated: CASSFNGRRTVTQYF. The chain is built from TRBV11-3 and TRBJ2-3; D possibly corresponds to TRBD1 (6 bases). Germline V lookup: CDR1 SGHNT, CDR2 YENEEA. The CDR3 is made up of 15 amino acids.